A selection of T cell receptor beta chains follows, all from one sample in a study of T cell changes during pregnancy in multiple sclerosis. Assay used: immunoSEQ multiplex PCR; TCRdb lists only in-frame clones, some missing. Of around 53,000 clones listed, roughly nine tenths are singletons. The specimen was CD8+ T cells from peripheral blood mononuclear cells, collected before pregnancy. The receptors were gathered from a female donor with multiple sclerosis, enrolled in a pregnancy study. The conserved cysteine and the conserved F or W are not part of the CDR3 here. The D gene is left open where the match is weak.

>TRBJ1-6|NA|TRBV5-6
ASSTVDSSNSPLH
>TRBJ2-3|TRBD2|TRBV9
ASSVALAGTTDTQY
>TRBJ1-3|NA|TRBV13
ASSSGTRGNTIY
>TRBJ1-1|NA|TRBV6-1
ASSERWFGTEAF
>TRBJ2-2|TRBD1|TRBV7-9
ASSLINREDREKVELF
>TRBJ1-2|NA|TRBV7-9
ASSPGTGDYGYT
>TRBJ2-3|TRBD2|TRBV4-1
ASSQEGALGRRGGTDTQY
>TRBJ2-2|NA|TRBV11-3
ASSRRNAGGELF
>TRBJ2-3|NA|TRBV15
ATSRDRGGGPDTQY
>TRBJ1-1|TRBD1|TRBV7-8
ASSLADRVGFNTEAF
>TRBJ2-1|NA|TRBV30
AWQGAAGEQF
>TRBJ2-7|NA|TRBV19
ASLSRETYEQY
>TRBJ2-1|TRBD2|TRBV9
ASSTEGTSGYNEQF
>TRBJ2-1|NA|TRBV13
ASSLSTGYHEQF
>TRBJ1-5|TRBD1|TRBV2
ASSPPGQGYSNQPQH
>TRBJ1-6|NA|TRBV15
ATSRGRDSPLH
>TRBJ1-1|TRBD1|TRBV9
ASSVVQGAPEAF
>TRBJ1-1|NA|TRBV14
ASSQGRTISEAF
>TRBJ1-4|NA|TRBV5-6
ASSPGLSNEKLF
>TRBJ1-4|NA|TRBV9
ASSPLAGTNEKLF
>TRBJ1-5|NA|TRBV18
ASSLDRQEPQH
>TRBJ1-2|TRBD1|TRBV27
ASSLGTGYGYT
>TRBJ1-1|NA|TRBV19
ASTYIPLSGGAWTEAF
>TRBJ2-3|TRBD1|TRBV4-1
ASSLGDRADTQY
>TRBJ1-1|NA|TRBV15
ATSRVEGTEAF
>TRBJ1-2|TRBD1|TRBV30
AWSPGTGDYGYT
>TRBJ2-1|NA|TRBV18
ASSPKGGAYNEQF
>TRBJ1-4|NA|TRBV15
ATSRVSGLLEEKLF
>TRBJ2-7|TRBD1|TRBV5-5
ASSLTGEEQY
>TRBJ2-3|TRBD2|TRBV7-3
ASSLGTSGDTQY
>TRBJ2-2|NA|TRBV5-1
ASSLTEGLITGELF
>TRBJ2-7|NA|TRBV9
ASSPKGGTGSVSSYEQY
>TRBJ2-5|NA|TRBV4-3
ASSQDAGMETQY
>TRBJ1-6|NA|TRBV6-6
ASIKGLEGNSPLH
>TRBJ1-1|NA|TRBV13
ASSPQAVVNTEAF
>TRBJ1-2|TRBD1|TRBV9
ASSESGTGLNGYT
>TRBJ2-5|TRBD2|TRBV13
ASSDQRGDQETQY
>TRBJ2-1|TRBD2|TRBV7-3
ASSALAGVDNEQF
>TRBJ1-6|NA|TRBV19
ASSIIYNSPLH
>TRBJ2-1|TRBD1|TRBV7-8
ASSEKTGNPTYNEQF
>TRBJ2-1|TRBD2|TRBV13
ASSSTAGVDNEQF